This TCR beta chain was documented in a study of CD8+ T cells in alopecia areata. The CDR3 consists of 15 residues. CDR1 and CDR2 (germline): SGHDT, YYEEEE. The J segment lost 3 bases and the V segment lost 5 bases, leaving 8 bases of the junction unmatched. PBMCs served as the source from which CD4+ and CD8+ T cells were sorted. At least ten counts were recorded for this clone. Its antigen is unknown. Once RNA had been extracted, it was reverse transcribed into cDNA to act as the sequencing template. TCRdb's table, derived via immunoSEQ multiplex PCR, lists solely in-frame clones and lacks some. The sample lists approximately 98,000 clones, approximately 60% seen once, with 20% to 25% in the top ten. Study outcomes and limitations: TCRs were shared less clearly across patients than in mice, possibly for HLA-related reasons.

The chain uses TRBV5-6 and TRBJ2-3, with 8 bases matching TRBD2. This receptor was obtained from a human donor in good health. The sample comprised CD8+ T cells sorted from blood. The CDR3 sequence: CASSLGGAGTDTQYF. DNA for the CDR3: TGTGCCAGCAGTCTCGGGGGGGCCGGTACAGATACGCAGTATTTT. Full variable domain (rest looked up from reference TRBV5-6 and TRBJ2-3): DAGVTQSPTHLIKTRGQQVTLRCSPKSGHDTVSWYQQALGQGPQFIFQYYEEEERQRGNFPDRFSGHQFPNYSSELNVNALLLGDSALYLCASSLGGAGTDTQYFGPGTRLTVL.